This T cell receptor (beta chain) was obtained from a study of blood T cell repertoires in COVID-19. Profiling relied on immunoSEQ multiplex PCR, and the TCRdb table lists in-frame clones only, not all of them. This sample has some 250,000 clones, with nearly 90% found just once. After removal of 9 bases from V and 2 bases from J, the junction contained 6 bases not matched to a gene. The CDR3 runs to 13 residues. The V gene's germline CDR1 is SNHLY and CDR2 FYNNEI. The chain links TRBV2 to TRBJ2-7; 8 bases line up with TRBD2. This clonotype was sampled from a woman younger than 45 with acute or convalescent COVID-19. Input material: peripheral blood. CDR3 sequence: CASQREYPYEQYF. The CDR3 nucleotides read TGTGCCAGTCAGCGGGAGTACCCCTACGAGCAGTACTTC.